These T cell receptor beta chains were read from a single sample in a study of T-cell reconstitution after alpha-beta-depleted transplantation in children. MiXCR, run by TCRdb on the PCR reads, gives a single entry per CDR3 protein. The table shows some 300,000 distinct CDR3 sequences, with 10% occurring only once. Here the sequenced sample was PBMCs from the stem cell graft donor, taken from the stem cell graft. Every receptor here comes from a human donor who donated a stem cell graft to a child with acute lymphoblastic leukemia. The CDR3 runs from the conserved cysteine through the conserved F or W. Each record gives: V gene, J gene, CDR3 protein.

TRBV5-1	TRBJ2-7	CASSLDGLDMSEQYF
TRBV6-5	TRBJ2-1	CASRPSDRGDEQFF
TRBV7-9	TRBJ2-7	CASSAEGQPYEQYF
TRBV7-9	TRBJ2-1	CASSLGRASDNEQFF
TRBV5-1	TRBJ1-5	CASSLEGSPIEPQHF
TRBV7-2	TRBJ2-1	CASSPSYAREQFF
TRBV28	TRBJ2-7	CASKLVGTGGHEQYF
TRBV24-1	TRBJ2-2	CATSGVAGGPSGELFF
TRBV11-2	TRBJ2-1	CASEGKSGTSGRDNEQFF
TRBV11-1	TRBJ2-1	CASSLGPFYNEQFF
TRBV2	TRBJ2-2	CASSGTEPTGELFF
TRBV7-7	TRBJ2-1	CASSLGTSGDRYNEQFF
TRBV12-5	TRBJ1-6	CASGLVVEGNSPLHF
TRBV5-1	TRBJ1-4	CASSLATGGSAELFF
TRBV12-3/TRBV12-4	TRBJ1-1	CASSRGGGGDTEAFF
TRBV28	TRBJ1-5	CASRTNEGPQHF
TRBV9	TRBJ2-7	CASSVAGDLIYEQYF